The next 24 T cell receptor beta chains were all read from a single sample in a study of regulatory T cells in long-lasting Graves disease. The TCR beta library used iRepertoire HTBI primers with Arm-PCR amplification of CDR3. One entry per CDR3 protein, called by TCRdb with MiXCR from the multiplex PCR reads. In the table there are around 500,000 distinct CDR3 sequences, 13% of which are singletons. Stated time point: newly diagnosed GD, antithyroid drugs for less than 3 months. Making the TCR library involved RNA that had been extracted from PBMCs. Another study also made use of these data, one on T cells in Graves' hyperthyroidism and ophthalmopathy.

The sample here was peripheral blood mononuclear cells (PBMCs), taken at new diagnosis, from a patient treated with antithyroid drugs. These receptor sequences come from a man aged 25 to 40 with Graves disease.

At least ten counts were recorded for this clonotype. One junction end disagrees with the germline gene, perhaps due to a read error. CDR3 DNA sequence: TGTGCCAGCAGCCAGTCTACAGCTGACGCTTTCTTT. It codes for CASSQSTADAFF. The chain recombines TRBV3-1 with TRBJ1-1; D is uncertain. The length of the CDR3 is 12 residues. Germline CDR1 reads LGHDT; CDR2 reads YNNKEL (reference sequence).

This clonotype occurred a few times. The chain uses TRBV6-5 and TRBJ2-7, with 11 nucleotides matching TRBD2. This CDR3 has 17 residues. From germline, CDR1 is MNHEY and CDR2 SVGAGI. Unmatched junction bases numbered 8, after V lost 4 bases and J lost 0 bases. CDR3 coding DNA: TGTGCCAGCAGTTCCCTTCGGACTAGCGGGTTCTCCTACGAGCAGTACTTC. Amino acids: CASSSLRTSGFSYEQYF.

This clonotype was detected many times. CDR3 amino acids: CASSQTDRRMFDGYTF. CDR3 sequence (DNA): TGTGCCAGCAGCCAAACAGACCGTCGAATGTTCGATGGCTACACCTTC. The chain combines TRBV3-1 with TRBJ1-2; D is undetermined. Trimming shortened V by 2 bases and J by 6 bases, and 19 bases separated the two germline ends. The CDR3 totals 16 residues. The germline V gene encodes CDR1 LGHDT and CDR2 YNNKEL (reference sequence).

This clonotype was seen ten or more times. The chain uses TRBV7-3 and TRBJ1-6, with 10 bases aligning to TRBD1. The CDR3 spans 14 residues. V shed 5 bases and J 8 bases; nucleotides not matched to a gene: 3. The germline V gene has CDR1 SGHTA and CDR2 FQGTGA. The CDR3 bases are TGTGCCAGCAGCACGGGACAGGGGTATTCACCCCTCCACTTT. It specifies CASSTGQGYSPLHF. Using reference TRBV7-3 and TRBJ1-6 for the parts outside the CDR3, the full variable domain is GAGVSQTPSNKVTEKGKYVELRCDPISGHTALYWYRQSLGQGPEFLIYFQGTGAADDSGLPNDRFFAVRPEGSVSTLKIQRTERGDSAVYLCASSTGQGYSPLHFGNGTRLTVT.

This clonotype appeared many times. In DNA form, the CDR3 reads TGTGCCAGCAGCTCGGGACTAGCGGGTGGTGAGCAGTTCTTC. Amino acid sequence: CASSSGLAGGEQFF. The J gene is TRBJ2-1, the V gene TRBV7-9, with 12 bases identical to TRBD2. The V segment lost 4 bases and the J segment 9 bases; nucleotides outside the gene matches: 4. Germline CDR1 and CDR2: SEHNR and FQNEAQ (reference sequence). There are 14 residues in the CDR3.

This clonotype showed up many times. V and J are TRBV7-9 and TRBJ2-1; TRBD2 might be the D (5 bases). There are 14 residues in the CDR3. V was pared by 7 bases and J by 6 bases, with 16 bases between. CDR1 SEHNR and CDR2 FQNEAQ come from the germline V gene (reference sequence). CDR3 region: CASNSGAWGNEQFF. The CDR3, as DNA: TGTGCCAGCAACAGCGGAGCGTGGGGCAATGAGCAGTTCTTC.

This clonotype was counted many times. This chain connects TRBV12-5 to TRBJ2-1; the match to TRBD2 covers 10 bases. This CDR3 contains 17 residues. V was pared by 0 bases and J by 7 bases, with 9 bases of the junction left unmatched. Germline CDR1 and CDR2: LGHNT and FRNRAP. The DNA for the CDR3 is TGTGCTAGTGGTTTGGTAATAGGAGCGGGAGGGCCAAATGAGCAGTTCTTC. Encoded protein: CASGLVIGAGGPNEQFF.

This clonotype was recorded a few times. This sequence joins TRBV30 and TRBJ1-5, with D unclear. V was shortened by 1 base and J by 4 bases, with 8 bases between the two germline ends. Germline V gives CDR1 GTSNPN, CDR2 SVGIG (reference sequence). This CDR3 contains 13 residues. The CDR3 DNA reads TGTGCCTGGAGTGCAACAGCTAATCAGCCCCAGCATTTT. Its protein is CAWSATANQPQHF.

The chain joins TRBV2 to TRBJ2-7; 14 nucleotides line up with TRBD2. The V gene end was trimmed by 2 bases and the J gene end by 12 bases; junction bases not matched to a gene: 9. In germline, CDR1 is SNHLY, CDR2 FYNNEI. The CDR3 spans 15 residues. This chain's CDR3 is CASSENGLAGGEGYF. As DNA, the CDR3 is TGTGCCAGCAGTGAAAACGGACTAGCGGGAGGCGAGGGGTACTTC.

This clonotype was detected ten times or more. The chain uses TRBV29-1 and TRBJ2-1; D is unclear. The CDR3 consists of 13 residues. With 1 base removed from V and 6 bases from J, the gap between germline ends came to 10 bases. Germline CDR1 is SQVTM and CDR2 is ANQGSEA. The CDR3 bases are TGCAGCGTTGAAGGGGAAGGGTTCAATGAGCAGTTCTTC. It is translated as CSVEGEGFNEQFF.

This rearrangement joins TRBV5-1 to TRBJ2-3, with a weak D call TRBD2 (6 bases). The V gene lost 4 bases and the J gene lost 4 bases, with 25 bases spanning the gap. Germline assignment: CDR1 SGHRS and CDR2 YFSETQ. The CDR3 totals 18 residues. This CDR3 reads CASSPRGLAPRGADTQYF. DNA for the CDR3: TGCGCCAGCAGCCCGCGGGGCCTAGCGCCCAGAGGGGCAGATACGCAGTATTTT.

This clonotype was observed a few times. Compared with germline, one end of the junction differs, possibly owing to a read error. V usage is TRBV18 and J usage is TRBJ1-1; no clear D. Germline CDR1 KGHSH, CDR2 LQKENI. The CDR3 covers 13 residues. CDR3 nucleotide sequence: TGTGTCAGCTCACCACAGTTAAACACTGAAGCTTTCTTT. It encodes CVSSPQLNTEAFF.

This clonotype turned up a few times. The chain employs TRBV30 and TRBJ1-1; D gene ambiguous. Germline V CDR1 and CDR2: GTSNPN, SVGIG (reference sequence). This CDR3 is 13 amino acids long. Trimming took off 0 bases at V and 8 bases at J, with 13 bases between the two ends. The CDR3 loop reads CAWSVGPAAEAFF. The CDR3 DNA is TGTGCCTGGAGTGTAGGCCCAGCGGCCGAAGCTTTCTTT.

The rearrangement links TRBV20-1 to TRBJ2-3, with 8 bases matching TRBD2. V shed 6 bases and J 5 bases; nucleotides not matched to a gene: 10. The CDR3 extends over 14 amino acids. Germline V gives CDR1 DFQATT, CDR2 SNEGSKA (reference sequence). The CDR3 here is CSAAPLAGLDTQYF. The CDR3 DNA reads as TGCAGTGCCGCCCCCCTAGCGGGCTTAGATACGCAGTATTTT.

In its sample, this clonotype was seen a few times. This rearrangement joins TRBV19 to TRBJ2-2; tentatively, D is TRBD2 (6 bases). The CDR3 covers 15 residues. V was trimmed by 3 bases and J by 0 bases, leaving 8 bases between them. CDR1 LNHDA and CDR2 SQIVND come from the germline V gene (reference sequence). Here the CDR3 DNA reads TGTGCCAGTAGTATTAGCGGACCGAACACCGGGGAGCTGTTTTTT. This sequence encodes CASSISGPNTGELFF.

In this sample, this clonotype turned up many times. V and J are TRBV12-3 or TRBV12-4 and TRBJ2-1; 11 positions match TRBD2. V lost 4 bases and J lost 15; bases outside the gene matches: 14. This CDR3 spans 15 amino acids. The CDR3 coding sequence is TGTGCCAGCAGTTCCGGGACTAGCGGAAGATGGGGTCCGTTCTTC. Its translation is CASSSGTSGRWGPFF.

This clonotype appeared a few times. CDR3 sequence reads: CASTLTGTGESDTQYF. In DNA form, the CDR3 reads TGTGCCAGTACCCTGACCGGGACAGGGGAATCAGATACGCAGTATTTT. The V and J genes are TRBV19 and TRBJ2-3; 10 bases match TRBD1. The V gene end was trimmed by 7 bases and the J gene end by 4 bases; junction bases not matched to a gene: 11. This CDR3 is built from 16 residues. Germline V CDR1 and CDR2: LNHDA, SQIVND (reference sequence).

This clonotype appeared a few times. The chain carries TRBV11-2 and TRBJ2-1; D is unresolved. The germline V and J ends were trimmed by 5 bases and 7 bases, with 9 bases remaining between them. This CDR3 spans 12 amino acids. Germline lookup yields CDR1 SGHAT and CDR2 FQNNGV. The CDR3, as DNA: TGTGCCAGCAGCCCGATAAAGAATGAGCAGTTCTTC. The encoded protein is CASSPIKNEQFF.

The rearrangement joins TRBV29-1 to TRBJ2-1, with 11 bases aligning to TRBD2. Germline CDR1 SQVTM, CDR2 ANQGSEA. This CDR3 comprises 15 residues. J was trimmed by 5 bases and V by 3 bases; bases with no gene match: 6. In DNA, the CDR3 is TGCAGCGTTGATTCATTTAGCGGGAGGGACAATGAGCAGTTCTTC. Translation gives CSVDSFSGRDNEQFF.

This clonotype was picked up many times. The DNA for the CDR3 is TGTGCCTGGAGTGCAGGGTACAGCGATTATGGCTACACCTTC. It translates to CAWSAGYSDYGYTF. This rearrangement joins TRBV30 to TRBJ1-2; maybe TRBD1 (5 bases). Trimming stripped 1 base from V and 5 bases from J, with 14 bases between. CDR1 is GTSNPN, CDR2 SVGIG, per germline (reference sequence). The CDR3 covers 14 residues.

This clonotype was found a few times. The CDR3 region is CASSEGRPSGANVLTF. The CDR3, as DNA: TGTGCCAGCAGTGAGGGTCGCCCCTCTGGGGCCAACGTCCTGACTTTC. The chain combines TRBV25-1 with TRBJ2-6; D uncertain. V was shortened by 3 bases and J by 0 bases, with 9 bases between the two germline ends. The CDR3 runs 16 residues. Germline CDR1 is MGHDK and CDR2 is SYGVNS.

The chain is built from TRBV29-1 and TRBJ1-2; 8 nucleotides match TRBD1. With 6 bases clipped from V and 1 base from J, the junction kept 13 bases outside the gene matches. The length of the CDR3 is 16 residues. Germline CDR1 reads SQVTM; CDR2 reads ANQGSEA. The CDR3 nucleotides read TGCAGCGTAGAGGACAGGGTGTCCGTTTATAACTATGGCTACACCTTC. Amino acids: CSVEDRVSVYNYGYTF.

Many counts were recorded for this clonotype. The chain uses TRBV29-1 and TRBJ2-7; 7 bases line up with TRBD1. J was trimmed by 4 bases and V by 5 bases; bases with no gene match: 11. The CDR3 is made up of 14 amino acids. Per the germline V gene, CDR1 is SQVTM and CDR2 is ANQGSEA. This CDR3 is CSVQARQGRYEQYF. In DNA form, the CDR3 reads TGCAGCGTTCAAGCCCGACAGGGTAGGTACGAGCAGTACTTC.

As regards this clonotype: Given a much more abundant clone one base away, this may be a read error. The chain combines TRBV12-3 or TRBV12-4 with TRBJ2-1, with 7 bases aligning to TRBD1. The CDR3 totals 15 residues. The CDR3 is CVSSRGRTGYNEQFF. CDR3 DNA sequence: TGTGTCAGCTCCAGGGGGAGAACGGGCTACAATGAGCAGTTCTTC.